These T cell receptor beta chains were read from a single sample in a study of blood T cell repertoires in COVID-19. The table came from immunoSEQ multiplex PCR; TCRdb's copy has only in-frame clones and leaves some out. Counted here are around 300,000 clones, 75% to 90% occurring once; the ten biggest clones make up around 2.5%. The material sequenced was PBMCs or T cells enriched from blood (not recorded which). These TCRs come from a woman aged 45-65 years who had recovered from COVID-19. CDR3s include the opening cysteine and the closing phenylalanine or tryptophan. For some rows the clone size is stated as once, few or many, or as a class when expanded; others skip it.

cdr3_aa clone_size v_call
CASSVTGFSNQPQHF . TRBV28
CATRRVNTGELFF once TRBV5-6
CASRLTGTEGYTF . TRBV6-5
CASSLGAAGKKSYEQYF . TRBV28
CASTATSKRYEQYF . TRBV10-1
CASSPASGSNQPQHF once TRBV18
CASSLGGVRNYGYTF . TRBV5-1
CASSLGLANNEQFF . TRBV7-2
CASIFNPAGRETQYF . TRBV2
CASKRTNEQFF . TRBV12-3/TRBV12-4
CASSLGPSTDTQYF . TRBV7-2
CASSWGTSNTEAFF . TRBV5-6
CASSIGTSDPYEQYF . TRBV21-1
CASSSQQTGGMYGYTF . TRBV19